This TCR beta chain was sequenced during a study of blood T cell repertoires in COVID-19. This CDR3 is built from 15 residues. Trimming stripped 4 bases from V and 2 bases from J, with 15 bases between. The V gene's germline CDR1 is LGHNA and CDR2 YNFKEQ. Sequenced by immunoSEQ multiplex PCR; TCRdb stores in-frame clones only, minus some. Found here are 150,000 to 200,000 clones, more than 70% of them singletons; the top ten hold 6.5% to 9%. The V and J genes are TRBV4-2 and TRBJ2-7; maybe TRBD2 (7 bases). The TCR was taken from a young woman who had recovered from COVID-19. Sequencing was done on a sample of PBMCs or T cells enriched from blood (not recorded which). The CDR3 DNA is TGTGCCAGCAGCCCCCTGGGGGGGGCTACCTACGAGCAGTACTTC. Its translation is CASSPLGGATYEQYF.